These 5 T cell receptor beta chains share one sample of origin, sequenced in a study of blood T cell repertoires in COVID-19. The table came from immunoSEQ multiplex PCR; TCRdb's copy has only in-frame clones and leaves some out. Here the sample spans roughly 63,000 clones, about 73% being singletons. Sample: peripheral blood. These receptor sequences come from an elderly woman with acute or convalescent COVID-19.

Here the CDR3 DNA reads TGTGCCAGCAGCTATAAGACAGCTAACTATGGCTACACCTTC. It translates to CASSYKTANYGYTF. The chain has TRBV3-1 (or the pseudogene TRBV3-2) and TRBJ1-2; weak D call: TRBD1 (5 bases). CDR1 is LGHDT, CDR2 YNNKEL, per germline (reference sequence). The CDR3 has 14 amino acids. V was pared by 5 bases and J by 0 bases, with 10 bases between.

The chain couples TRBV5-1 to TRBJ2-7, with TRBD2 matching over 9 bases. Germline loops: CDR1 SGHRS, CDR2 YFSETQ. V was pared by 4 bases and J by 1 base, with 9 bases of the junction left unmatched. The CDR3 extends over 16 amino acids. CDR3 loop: CASSPGLLAGSYEQYF. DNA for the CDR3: TGCGCCAGCAGCCCGGGTTTGCTAGCGGGATCCTACGAGCAGTACTTC.

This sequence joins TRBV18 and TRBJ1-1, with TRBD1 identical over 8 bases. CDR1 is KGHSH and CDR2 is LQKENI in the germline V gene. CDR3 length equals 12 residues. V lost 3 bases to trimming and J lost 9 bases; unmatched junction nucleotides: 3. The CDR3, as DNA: TGTGCCAGCTCACCTGGACAGGGAAAAGCTTTCTTT. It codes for CASSPGQGKAFF. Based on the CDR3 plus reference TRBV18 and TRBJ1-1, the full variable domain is NAGVMQNPRHLVRRRGQEARLRCSPMKGHSHVYWYRQLPEEGLKFMVYLQKENIIDESGMPKERFSAEFPKEGPSILRIQQVVRGDSAAYFCASSPGQGKAFFGQGTRLTVV.

The CDR3 DNA is TGTGCCAGCAGCCTTTCACATCAAGGACAGGGTAGCTATGGCTACACCTTC. Residues: CASSLSHQGQGSYGYTF. The chain joins TRBV7-2 to TRBJ1-2; TRBD1 matches 8 bases. Germline lookup yields CDR1 SGHTA and CDR2 FQGNSA. V gave up 5 bases and J gave up 4 bases; unmatched junction bases: 15. The CDR3 has 17 amino acids. Looking up the rest from reference TRBV7-2 and TRBJ1-2 gives the full variable domain: GAGVSQSPSNKVTEKGKDVELRCDPISGHTALYWYRQSLGQGLEFLIYFQGNSAPDKSGLPSDRFSAERTGGSVSTLTIQRTQQEDSAVYLCASSLSHQGQGSYGYTFGSGTRLTVV.

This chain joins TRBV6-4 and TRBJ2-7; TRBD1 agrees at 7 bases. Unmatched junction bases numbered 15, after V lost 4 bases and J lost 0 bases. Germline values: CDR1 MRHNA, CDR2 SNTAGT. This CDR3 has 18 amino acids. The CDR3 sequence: CASSGLTVGQESSYEQYF. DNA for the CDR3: TGTGCCAGCAGTGGCTTGACGGTCGGACAGGAGAGCTCCTACGAGCAGTACTTC.